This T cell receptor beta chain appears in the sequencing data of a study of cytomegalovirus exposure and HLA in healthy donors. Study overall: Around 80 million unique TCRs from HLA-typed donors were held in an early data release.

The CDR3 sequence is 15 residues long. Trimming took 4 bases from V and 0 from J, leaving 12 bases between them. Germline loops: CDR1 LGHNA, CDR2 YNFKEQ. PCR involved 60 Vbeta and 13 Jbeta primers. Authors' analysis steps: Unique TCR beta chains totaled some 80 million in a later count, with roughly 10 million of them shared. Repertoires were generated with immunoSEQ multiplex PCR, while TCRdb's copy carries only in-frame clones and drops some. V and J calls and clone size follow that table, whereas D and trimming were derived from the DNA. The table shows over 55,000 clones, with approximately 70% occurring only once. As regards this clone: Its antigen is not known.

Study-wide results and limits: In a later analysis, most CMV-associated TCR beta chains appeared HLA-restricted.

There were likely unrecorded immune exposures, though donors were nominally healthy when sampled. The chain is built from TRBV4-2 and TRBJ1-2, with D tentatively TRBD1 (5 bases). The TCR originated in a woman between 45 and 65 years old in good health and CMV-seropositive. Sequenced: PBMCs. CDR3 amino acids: CASSPPTVANYGYTF. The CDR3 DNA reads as TGTGCCAGCAGCCCACCGACAGTAGCTAACTATGGCTACACCTTC.